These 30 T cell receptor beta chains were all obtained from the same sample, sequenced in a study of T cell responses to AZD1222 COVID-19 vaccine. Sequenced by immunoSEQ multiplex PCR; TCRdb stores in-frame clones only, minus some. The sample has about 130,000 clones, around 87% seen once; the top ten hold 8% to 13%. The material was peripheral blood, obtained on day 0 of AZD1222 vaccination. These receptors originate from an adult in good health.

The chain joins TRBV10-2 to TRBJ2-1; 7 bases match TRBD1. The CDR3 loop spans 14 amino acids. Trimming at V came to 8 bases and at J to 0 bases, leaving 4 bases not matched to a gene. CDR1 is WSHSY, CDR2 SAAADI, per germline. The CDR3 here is CASEKGASYNEQFF. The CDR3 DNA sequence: TGCGCCAGCGAAAAGGGGGCCTCCTACAATGAGCAGTTCTTC.

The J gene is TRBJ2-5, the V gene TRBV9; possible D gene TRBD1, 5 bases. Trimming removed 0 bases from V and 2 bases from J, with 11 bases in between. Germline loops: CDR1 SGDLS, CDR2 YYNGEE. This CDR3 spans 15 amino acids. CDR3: CASSVGRRTQETQYF. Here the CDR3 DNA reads TGTGCCAGCAGCGTAGGGAGACGGACACAAGAGACCCAGTACTTC. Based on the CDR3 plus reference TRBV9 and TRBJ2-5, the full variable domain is DSGVTQTPKHLITATGQRVTLRCSPRSGDLSVYWYQQSLDQGLQFLIQYYNGEERAKGNILERFSAQQFPDLHSELNLSSLELGDSALYFCASSVGRRTQETQYFGPGTRLLVL.

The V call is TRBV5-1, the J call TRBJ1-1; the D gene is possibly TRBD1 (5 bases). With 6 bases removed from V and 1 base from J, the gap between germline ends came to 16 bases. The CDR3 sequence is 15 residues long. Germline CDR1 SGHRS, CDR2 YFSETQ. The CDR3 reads CASKLLGGTNTEAFF. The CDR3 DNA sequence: TGCGCCAGCAAGCTTTTGGGTGGGACGAACACTGAAGCTTTCTTT.

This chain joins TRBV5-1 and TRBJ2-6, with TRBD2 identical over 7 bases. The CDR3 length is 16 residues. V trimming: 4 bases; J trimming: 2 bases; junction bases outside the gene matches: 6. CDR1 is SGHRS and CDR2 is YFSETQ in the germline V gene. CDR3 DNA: TGCGCCAGCAGCCCGGAAAGCGGGGCTGGGGCCAACGTCCTGACTTTC. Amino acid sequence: CASSPESGAGANVLTF.

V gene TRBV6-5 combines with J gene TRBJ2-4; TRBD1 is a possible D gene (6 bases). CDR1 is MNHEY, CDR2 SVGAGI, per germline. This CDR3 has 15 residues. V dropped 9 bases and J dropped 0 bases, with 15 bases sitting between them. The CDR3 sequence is CASSQGSPAKNIQYF. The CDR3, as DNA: TGTGCCAGTAGTCAGGGGTCCCCAGCCAAAAACATTCAGTACTTC.

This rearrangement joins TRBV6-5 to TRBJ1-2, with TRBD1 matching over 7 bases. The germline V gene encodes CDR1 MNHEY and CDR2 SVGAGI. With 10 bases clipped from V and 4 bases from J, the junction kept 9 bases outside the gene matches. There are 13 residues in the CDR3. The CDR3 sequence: CATRRTGLYGYTF. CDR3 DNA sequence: TGTGCCACCAGGCGGACAGGACTCTATGGCTACACCTTC.

CDR3 sequence (DNA): TGTGCCAGCAGTCCAAGGACAGGTGAAGCTTTCTTT. Protein sequence: CASSPRTGEAFF. The chain has TRBV27 and TRBJ1-1; 7 bases match TRBD1. V lost 5 bases and J lost 7; bases outside the gene matches: 4. Germline-derived CDR1 and CDR2 are MNHEY and SMNVEV (reference sequence). This CDR3 region has 12 residues.

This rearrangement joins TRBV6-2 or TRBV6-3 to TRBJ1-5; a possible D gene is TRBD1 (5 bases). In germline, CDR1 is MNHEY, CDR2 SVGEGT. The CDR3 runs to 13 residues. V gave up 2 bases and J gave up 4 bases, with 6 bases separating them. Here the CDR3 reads CASSYEGNQPQHF. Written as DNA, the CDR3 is TGTGCCAGCAGTTACGAGGGGAATCAGCCCCAGCATTTT.

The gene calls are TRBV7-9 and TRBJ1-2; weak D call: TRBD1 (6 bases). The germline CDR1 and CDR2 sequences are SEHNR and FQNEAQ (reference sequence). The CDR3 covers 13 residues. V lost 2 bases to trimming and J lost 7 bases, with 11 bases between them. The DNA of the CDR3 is TGTGCCAGCAGCTTACTACAGGGCGGTGGCTACACCTTC. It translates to CASSLLQGGGYTF.

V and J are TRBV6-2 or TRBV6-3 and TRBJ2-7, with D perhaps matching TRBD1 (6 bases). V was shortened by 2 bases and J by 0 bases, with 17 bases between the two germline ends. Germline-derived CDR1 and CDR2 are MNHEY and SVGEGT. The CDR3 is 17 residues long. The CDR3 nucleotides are TGTGCCAGCAGTTACCGTGGACAGCCAAAGCCCTCCTACGAGCAGTACTTC. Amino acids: CASSYRGQPKPSYEQYF.

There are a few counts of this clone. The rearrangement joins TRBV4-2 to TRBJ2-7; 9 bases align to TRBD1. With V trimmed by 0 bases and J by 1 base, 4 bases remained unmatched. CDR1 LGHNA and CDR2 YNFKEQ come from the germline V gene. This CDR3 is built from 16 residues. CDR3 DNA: TGTGCCAGCAGCCAAGACGACAGGGGGTCTTCCTACGAGCAGTACTTC. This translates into CASSQDDRGSSYEQYF.

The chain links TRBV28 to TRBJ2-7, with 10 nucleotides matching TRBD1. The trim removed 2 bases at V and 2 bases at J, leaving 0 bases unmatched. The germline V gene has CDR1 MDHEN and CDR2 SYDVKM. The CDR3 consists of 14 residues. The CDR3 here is CASSLGTGAYEQYF. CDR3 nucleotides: TGTGCCAGCAGTTTAGGGACAGGGGCCTACGAGCAGTACTTC. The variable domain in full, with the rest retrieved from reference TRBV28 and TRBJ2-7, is DVKVTQSSRYLVKRTGEKVFLECVQDMDHENMFWYRQDPGLGLRLIYFSYDVKMKEKGDIPEGYSVSREKKERFSLILESASTNQTSMYLCASSLGTGAYEQYFGPGTRLTVT.

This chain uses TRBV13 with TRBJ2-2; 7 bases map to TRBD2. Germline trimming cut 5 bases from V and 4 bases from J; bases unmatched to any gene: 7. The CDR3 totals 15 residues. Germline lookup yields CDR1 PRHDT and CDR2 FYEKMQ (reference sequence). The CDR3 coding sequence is TGTGCCAGCAGCCCTCGGACTAGTAGCACCGGGGAGCTGTTTTTT. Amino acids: CASSPRTSSTGELFF.

The CDR3 is CATPGPNTEAFF. CDR3 DNA: TGTGCTACTCCGGGACCGAACACTGAAGCTTTCTTT. This sequence joins TRBV12-5 and TRBJ1-1, with D possibly being TRBD1 (5 bases). The CDR3 spans 12 residues. Trimming shortened V by 10 bases and J by 1 base, and 10 bases separated the two germline ends. CDR1 and CDR2 from the germline V gene are LGHNT and FRNRAP.

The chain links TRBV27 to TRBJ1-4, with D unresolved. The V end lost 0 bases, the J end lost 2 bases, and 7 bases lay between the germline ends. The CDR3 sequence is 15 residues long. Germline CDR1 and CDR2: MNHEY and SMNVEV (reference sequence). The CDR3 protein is CASSLSRATNEKLFF. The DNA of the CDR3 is TGTGCCAGCAGTTTATCGCGGGCGACTAATGAAAAACTGTTTTTT.

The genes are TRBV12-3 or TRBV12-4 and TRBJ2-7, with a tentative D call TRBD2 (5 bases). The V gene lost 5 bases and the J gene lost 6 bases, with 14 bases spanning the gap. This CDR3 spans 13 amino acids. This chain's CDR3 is CASSPDPRGEQYF. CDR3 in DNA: TGTGCCAGCAGTCCGGACCCACGGGGCGAGCAGTACTTC.

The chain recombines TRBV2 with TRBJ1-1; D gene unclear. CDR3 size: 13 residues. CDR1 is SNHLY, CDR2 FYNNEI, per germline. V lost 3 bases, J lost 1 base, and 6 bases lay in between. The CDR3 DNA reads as TGTGCCAGCAGTGAGGAGTGGAACACTGAAGCTTTCTTT. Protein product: CASSEEWNTEAFF.

For the CDR3, the DNA is TGTGCCAGCAGCTTGGGGGGACAGCTAAAAATCGGAGACACCATATATTTT. This codes for CASSLGGQLKIGDTIYF. The chain employs TRBV7-8 and TRBJ1-3; 7 nucleotides agree with TRBD1. Germline V lookup: CDR1 SGHVS, CDR2 FQNEAQ. The CDR3 runs 17 residues. V gave up 3 bases and J gave up 8 bases; unmatched junction bases: 16. The whole variable domain, remainder taken from reference TRBV7-8 and TRBJ1-3, is GAGVSQSPRYKVAKRGQDVALRCDPISGHVSLFWYQQALGQGPEFLTYFQNEAQLDKSGLPSDRFFAERPEGSVSTLKIQRTQQEDSAVYLCASSLGGQLKIGDTIYFGEGSWLTVV.

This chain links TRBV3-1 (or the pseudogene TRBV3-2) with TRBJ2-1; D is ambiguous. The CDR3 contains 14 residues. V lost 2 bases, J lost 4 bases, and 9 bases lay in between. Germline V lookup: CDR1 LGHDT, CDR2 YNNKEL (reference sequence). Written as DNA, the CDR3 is TGTGCCAGCAGCCAAAAACCTTCTTACAATGAGCAGTTCTTC. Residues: CASSQKPSYNEQFF.

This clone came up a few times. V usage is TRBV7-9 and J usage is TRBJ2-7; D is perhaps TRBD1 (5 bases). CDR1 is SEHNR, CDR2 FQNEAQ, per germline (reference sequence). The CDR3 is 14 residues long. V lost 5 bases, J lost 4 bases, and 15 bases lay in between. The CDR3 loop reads CASSDSQLRYEQYF. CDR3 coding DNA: TGTGCCAGCAGCGACAGTCAGTTACGGTACGAGCAGTACTTC.

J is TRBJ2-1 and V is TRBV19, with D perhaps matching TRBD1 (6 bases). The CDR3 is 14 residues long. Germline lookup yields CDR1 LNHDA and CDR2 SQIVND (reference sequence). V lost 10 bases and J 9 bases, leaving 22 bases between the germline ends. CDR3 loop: CATLYGDQGGEQFF. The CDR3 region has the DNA TGTGCCACCCTCTACGGGGACCAAGGGGGTGAGCAGTTCTTC. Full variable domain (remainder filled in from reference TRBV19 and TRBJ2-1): DGGITQSPKYLFRKEGQNVTLSCEQNLNHDAMYWYRQDPGQGLRLIYYSQIVNDFQKGDIAEGYSVSREKKESFPLTVTSAQKNPTAFYLCATLYGDQGGEQFFGPGTRLTVL.

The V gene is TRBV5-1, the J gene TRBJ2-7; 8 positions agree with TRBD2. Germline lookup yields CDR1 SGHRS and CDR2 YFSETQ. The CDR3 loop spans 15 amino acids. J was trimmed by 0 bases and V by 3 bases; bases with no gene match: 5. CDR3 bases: TGCGCCAGCAGCTGGAAGCGGGGGAGCTCCTACGAGCAGTACTTC. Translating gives CASSWKRGSSYEQYF. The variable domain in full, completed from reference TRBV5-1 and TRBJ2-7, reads KAGVTQTPRYLIKTRGQQVTLSCSPISGHRSVSWYQQTPGQGLQFLFEYFSETQRNKGNFPGRFSGRQFSNSRSEMNVSTLELGDSALYLCASSWKRGSSYEQYFGPGTRLTVT.

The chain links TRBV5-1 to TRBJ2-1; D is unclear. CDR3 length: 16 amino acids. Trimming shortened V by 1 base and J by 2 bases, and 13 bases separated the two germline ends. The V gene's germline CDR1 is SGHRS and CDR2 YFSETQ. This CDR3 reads CASSLIPKGAYNEQFF. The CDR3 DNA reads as TGCGCCAGCAGCTTGATCCCTAAGGGCGCCTACAATGAGCAGTTCTTC.

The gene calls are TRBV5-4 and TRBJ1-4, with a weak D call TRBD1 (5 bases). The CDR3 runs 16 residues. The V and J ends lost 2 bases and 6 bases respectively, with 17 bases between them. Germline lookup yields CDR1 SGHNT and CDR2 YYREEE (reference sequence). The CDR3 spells CASSLSIGTGDEKLFF. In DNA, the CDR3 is TGTGCCAGCAGCTTAAGTATCGGAACGGGGGATGAAAAACTGTTTTTT.

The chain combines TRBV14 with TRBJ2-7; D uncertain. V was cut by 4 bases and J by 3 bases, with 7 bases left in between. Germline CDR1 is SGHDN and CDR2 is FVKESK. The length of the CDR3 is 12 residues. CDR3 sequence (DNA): TGTGCCAGCAGCCTCTCATTCTACGAGCAGTACTTC. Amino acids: CASSLSFYEQYF.

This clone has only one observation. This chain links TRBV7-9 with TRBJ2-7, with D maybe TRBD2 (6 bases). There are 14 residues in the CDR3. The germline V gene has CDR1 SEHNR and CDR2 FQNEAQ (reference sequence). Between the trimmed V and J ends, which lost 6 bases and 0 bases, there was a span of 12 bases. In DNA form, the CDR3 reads TGTGCCAGCAGTGGGTGGCGGGACTCCTACGAGCAGTACTTC. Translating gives CASSGWRDSYEQYF.

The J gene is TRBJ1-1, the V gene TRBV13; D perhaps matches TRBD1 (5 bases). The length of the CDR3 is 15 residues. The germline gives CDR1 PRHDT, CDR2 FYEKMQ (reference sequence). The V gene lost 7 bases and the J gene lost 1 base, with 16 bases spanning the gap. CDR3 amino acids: CASTPVLGRNTEAFF. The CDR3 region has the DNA TGTGCCAGCACCCCAGTCCTGGGGCGGAACACTGAAGCTTTCTTT.

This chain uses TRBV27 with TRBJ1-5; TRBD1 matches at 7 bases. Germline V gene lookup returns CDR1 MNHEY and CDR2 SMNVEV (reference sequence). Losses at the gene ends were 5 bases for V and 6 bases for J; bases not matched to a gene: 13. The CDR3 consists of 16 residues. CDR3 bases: TGTGCCAGCAGTCAAGAACCGAACGCAGGGGGTCAGCCCCAGCATTTT. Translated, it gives CASSQEPNAGGQPQHF.

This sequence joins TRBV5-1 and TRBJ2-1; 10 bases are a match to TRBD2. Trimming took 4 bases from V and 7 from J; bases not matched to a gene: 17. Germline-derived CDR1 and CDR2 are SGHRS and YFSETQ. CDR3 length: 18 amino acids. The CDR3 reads CASSPTVGSGGALNEQFF. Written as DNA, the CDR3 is TGCGCCAGCAGCCCGACTGTGGGGAGCGGGGGGGCCTTAAATGAGCAGTTCTTC. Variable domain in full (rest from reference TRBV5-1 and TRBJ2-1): KAGVTQTPRYLIKTRGQQVTLSCSPISGHRSVSWYQQTPGQGLQFLFEYFSETQRNKGNFPGRFSGRQFSNSRSEMNVSTLELGDSALYLCASSPTVGSGGALNEQFFGPGTRLTVL.

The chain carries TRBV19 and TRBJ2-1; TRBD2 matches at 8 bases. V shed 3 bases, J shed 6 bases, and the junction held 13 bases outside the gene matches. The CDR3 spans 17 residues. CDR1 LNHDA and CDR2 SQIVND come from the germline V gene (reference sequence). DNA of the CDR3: TGTGCCAGTAGTATTATGGTTGGGACTAGAACTGTCAATGAGCAGTTCTTC. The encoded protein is CASSIMVGTRTVNEQFF.